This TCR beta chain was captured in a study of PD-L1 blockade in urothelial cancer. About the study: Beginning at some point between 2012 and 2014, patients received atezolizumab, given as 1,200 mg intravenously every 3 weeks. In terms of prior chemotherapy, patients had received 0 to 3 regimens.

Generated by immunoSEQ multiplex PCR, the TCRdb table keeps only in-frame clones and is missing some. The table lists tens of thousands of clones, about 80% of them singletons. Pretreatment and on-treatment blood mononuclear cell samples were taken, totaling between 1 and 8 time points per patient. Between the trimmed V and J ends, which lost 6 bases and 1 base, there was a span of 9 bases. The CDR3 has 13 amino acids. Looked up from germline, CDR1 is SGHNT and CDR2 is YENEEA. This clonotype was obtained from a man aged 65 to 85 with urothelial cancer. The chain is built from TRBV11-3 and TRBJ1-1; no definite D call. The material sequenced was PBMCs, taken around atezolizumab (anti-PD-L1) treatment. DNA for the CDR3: TGTGCCAGCAGTGAGGCGTGGAACACTGAAGCTTTCTTT. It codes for CASSEAWNTEAFF.